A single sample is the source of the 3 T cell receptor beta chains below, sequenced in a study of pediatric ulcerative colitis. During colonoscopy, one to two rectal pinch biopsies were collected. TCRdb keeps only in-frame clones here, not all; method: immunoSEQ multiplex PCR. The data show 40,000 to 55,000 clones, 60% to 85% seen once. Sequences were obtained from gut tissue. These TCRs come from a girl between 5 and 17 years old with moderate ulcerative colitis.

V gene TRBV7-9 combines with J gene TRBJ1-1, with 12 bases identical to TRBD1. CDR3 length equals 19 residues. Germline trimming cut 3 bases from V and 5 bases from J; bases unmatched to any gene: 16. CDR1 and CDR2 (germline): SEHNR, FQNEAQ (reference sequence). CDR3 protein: CASSFPAPGTGGSGTEAFF. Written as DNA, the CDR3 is TGTGCCAGCAGCTTCCCCGCCCCCGGGACAGGGGGCAGTGGGACTGAAGCTTTCTTT.

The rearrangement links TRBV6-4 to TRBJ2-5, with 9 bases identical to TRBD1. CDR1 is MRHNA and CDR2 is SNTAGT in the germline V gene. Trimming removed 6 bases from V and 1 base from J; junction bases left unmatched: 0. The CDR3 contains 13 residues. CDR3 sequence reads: CASRGQGQETQYF. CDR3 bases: TGTGCCAGCAGGGGACAGGGCCAAGAGACCCAGTACTTC.

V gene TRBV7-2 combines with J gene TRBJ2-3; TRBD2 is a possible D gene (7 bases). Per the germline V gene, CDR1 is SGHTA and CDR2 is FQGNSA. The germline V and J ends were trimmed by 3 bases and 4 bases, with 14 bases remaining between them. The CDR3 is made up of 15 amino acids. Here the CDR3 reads CASSFNGGAADTQYF. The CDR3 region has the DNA TGTGCCAGCAGCTTTAATGGGGGGGCAGCAGATACGCAGTATTTT.